The clone carrying this T cell receptor (beta chain) was detected a few times. Its target is unknown. This sample is part of a study of blood T cells in healthy people across ages. Regarding the study as a whole: The long-lived group displayed more naive CD4+ cells, plus higher diversity, than the aged donors did. The diversity estimates, figures obtained from one million T cells, were considered underestimates. Observed TCR beta diversity showed a strong correlation with the percentage of naive T cells as measured by flow cytometry.

Alongside a J-beta primer mix, a sample-barcoded 5' primer served in a second PCR lasting about 6 to 12 cycles. Each cDNA molecule was tagged by a template-switch adaptor with 12 random nucleotides. Via MiXCR, TCRdb re-called the 5' RACE reads, giving one row per CDR3 protein. The table lists 1.2 million to 1.5 million distinct CDR3 sequences, around 42% of them singletons, with less than 8% in the top ten. V lost 4 bases, J lost 10 bases, and 7 bases lay in between. Per the germline V gene, CDR1 is SEHNR and CDR2 is FQNEAQ (reference sequence). There are 10 residues in the CDR3. The sample comprised blood. The chain is built from TRBV7-9 and TRBJ1-1; D gene ambiguous. The clonotype originates from a woman between 18 and 29 years old in good health. The CDR3 reads CASSSTTAFF. The CDR3 DNA reads TGTGCCAGCAGCTCCACCACAGCTTTCTTT.